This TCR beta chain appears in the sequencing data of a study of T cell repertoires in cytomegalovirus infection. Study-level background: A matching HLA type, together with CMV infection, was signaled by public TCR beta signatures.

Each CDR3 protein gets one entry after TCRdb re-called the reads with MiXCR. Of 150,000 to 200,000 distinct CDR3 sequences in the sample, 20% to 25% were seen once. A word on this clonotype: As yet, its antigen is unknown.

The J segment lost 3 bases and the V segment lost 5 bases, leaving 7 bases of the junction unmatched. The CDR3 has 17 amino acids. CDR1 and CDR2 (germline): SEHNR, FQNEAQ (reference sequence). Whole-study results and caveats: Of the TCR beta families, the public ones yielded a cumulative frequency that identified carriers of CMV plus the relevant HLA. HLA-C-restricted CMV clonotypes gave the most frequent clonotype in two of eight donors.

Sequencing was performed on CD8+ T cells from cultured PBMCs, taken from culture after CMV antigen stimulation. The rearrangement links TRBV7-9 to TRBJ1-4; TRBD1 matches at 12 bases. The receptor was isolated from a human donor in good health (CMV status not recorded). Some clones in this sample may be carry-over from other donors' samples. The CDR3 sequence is CASSAGTGGTANEKLFF. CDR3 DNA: TGTGCCAGCAGCGCAGGGACAGGGGGCACGGCTAATGAAAAACTGTTTTTT.